The 20 T cell receptor beta chains listed next were all sequenced from one sample in a study of a mutant IDH1 vaccine in newly diagnosed glioma. Some clones are missing from TCRdb's copy, which holds only in-frame ones; the method was immunoSEQ multiplex PCR. There are about 62,000 clones in the sample; about 91% occur only once, and 1.5% to 2.5% lies in the top ten. These TCRs are of unknown antigen specificity. Time point described: week 11, during vaccination. The content of each vaccine dose was 300 ug of mutant IDH1 20-mer peptide, and topical imiquimod accompanied it. Sequenced material: PBMCs, taken from a glioma patient whose treatment included an IDH1 peptide vaccine. The receptor set was obtained from a man aged 40-50 years with glioma.

The genes are TRBV10-3 and TRBJ2-5, with a weak D call TRBD1 (6 bases). The length of the CDR3 is 14 residues. Deletions cut 3 bases from V and 2 bases from J, with 10 bases between. From germline, CDR1 is ENHRY and CDR2 SYGVKD. The CDR3 reads CAISEGTPQETQYF. The DNA for the CDR3 is TGTGCCATCAGTGAAGGGACACCACAAGAGACCCAGTACTTC.

The chain has TRBV27 and TRBJ2-2; D gene ambiguous. CDR1 and CDR2 (germline): MNHEY, SMNVEV (reference sequence). The CDR3 loop spans 13 amino acids. The V gene lost 3 bases and the J gene lost 5 bases, with 7 bases spanning the gap. The CDR3 loop is CASSFPLTGELFF. CDR3 nucleotides: TGTGCCAGCAGTTTCCCCTTGACCGGGGAGCTGTTTTTT.

V is TRBV27 and J is TRBJ1-5, with 8 bases that match TRBD1. The germline V gene encodes CDR1 MNHEY and CDR2 SMNVEV (reference sequence). The CDR3 length is 14 residues. V was clipped by 1 base and J by 10 bases; unmatched bases: 6. Written as DNA, the CDR3 is TGTGCCAGCAGTTTATACAACCAGGGGGCCCCCCAGCATTTT. It encodes CASSLYNQGAPQHF.

This chain connects TRBV19 to TRBJ2-5, with unresolved D. Germline values: CDR1 LNHDA, CDR2 SQIVND (reference sequence). This CDR3 is 13 amino acids long. With 3 bases removed from V and 4 bases from J, the gap between germline ends came to 9 bases. CDR3 sequence reads: CASSIGHLETQYF. CDR3 coding DNA: TGTGCCAGTAGTATTGGGCATTTAGAGACCCAGTACTTC.

On this clone: Other DNA sequences in this specimen translate into the identical CDR3. The chain combines TRBV28 with TRBJ1-1, with D unresolved. This CDR3 has 11 amino acids. With 6 bases removed from V and 3 bases from J, the gap between germline ends came to 5 bases. Germline V lookup: CDR1 MDHEN, CDR2 SYDVKM. CDR3 region: CASSLDTEAFF. The CDR3 DNA sequence: TGTGCCAGCAGCTTAGACACTGAAGCTTTCTTT.

As DNA, the CDR3 is TGTGCCAGCAGCTCCCGGACAGGGAGGGTTTCTAGTGAAAAACTGTTTTTT. Translation gives CASSSRTGRVSSEKLFF. V and J are TRBV7-9 and TRBJ1-4; 8 nucleotides match TRBD1. The CDR3 is 17 residues long. Unmatched junction bases numbered 14, after V lost 4 bases and J lost 7 bases. CDR1 is SEHNR and CDR2 is FQNEAQ in the germline V gene (reference sequence).

The chain has TRBV5-6 and TRBJ2-2; 7 nucleotides line up with TRBD1. Germline assignment: CDR1 SGHDT and CDR2 YYEEEE. J was trimmed by 5 bases and V by 5 bases; bases with no gene match: 9. The CDR3 consists of 15 residues. CDR3 nucleotide sequence: TGTGCCAGCAGGCGACAGGGCCTTCGGACCGGGGAGCTGTTTTTT. Its protein product is CASRRQGLRTGELFF.

The chain joins TRBV29-1 to TRBJ1-1, with D perhaps matching TRBD1 (6 bases). The CDR3 is 14 residues long. The germline V gene encodes CDR1 SQVTM and CDR2 ANQGSEA. Between the trimmed V and J ends, which lost 5 bases and 3 bases, there was a span of 16 bases. The CDR3 reads CSVSMTWTDTEAFF. The CDR3 nucleotides are TGCAGCGTTTCTATGACATGGACAGACACTGAAGCTTTCTTT.

The chain uses TRBV27 and TRBJ2-3; D gene unclear. The CDR3 extends over 14 amino acids. CDR1 is MNHEY, CDR2 SMNVEV, per germline (reference sequence). The ends were cut back, 3 bases at V and 3 bases at J, with 10 bases in the middle. The CDR3 here is CASSLNGWTDTQYF. CDR3 nucleotide sequence: TGTGCCAGCAGTTTGAATGGATGGACAGATACGCAGTATTTT.

The rearrangement links TRBV21-1 to TRBJ2-7. TRBV21-1 is recorded as a pseudogene. The CDR3 loop spans 16 amino acids. Here the CDR3 DNA reads TGTGCCAGCAGCTCCCGACCGGCTTGGCCCAACTACGAGCAGTACTTC. Protein product: CASSSRPAWPNYEQYF.

The gene calls are TRBV7-8 and TRBJ1-5; D might be TRBD1 (5 bases). The V end was cut by 4 bases, the J end by 2 bases, with 6 bases between. This CDR3 contains 13 residues. CDR1 is SGHVS and CDR2 is FQNEAQ in the germline V gene. The CDR3 DNA follows: TGTGCCAGCAGCTGGGGGGGCAATCAGCCCCAGCATTTT. Residues: CASSWGGNQPQHF.

The chain links TRBV5-4 to TRBJ1-2; D gene uncertain. The CDR3 has 13 residues. The germline V and J ends were trimmed by 4 bases and 4 bases, with 11 bases remaining between them. From germline, CDR1 is SGHNT and CDR2 YYREEE (reference sequence). CDR3 sequence reads: CASSPGVAYGYTF. CDR3 nucleotide sequence: TGTGCCAGCAGCCCGGGTGTTGCCTATGGCTACACCTTC.

This clone is a singleton in its sample. The rearrangement uses TRBV4-1 and TRBJ2-5; possibly TRBD2 for D (5 bases). Germline V gene lookup returns CDR1 MGHRA and CDR2 YSYEKL. The CDR3 runs 17 residues. V lost 0 bases and J 3 bases, leaving 17 bases between the germline ends. The CDR3 nucleotides are TGCGCCAGCAGCCAAGACCCACGGGGAATTACTAAAGAGACCCAGTACTTC. Protein: CASSQDPRGITKETQYF.

The chain joins TRBV11-2 to TRBJ2-1; D may be TRBD2 (5 bases). The germline gives CDR1 SGHAT, CDR2 FQNNGV. Trimming removed 2 bases from V and 0 bases from J, with 8 bases in between. This CDR3 comprises 15 residues. CDR3 sequence (DNA): TGTGCCAGCAGCTTAACGGGGAGCTCCTACAATGAGCAGTTCTTC. Protein: CASSLTGSSYNEQFF.

The V and J genes are TRBV28 and TRBJ1-1; tentatively, D is TRBD1 (6 bases). V lost 3 bases, J lost 3 bases, and 11 bases lay in between. Germline CDR1 reads MDHEN; CDR2 reads SYDVKM. The CDR3 covers 14 residues. CDR3 sequence: CASSFRGRYTEAFF. The DNA of the CDR3 is TGTGCCAGCAGTTTCCGGGGGCGATACACTGAAGCTTTCTTT.

This clone occurred once. V gene TRBV29-1 combines with J gene TRBJ1-2; the match to TRBD1 covers 7 bases. V trimming: 6 bases; J trimming: 4 bases; junction bases outside the gene matches: 8. This CDR3 is 13 amino acids long. Germline values: CDR1 SQVTM, CDR2 ANQGSEA. In nucleotides, the CDR3 is TGCAGCGTGAGGGACAGTGACCTCTATGGCTACACCTTC. Amino acid sequence: CSVRDSDLYGYTF. Full variable domain (remainder filled in from reference TRBV29-1 and TRBJ1-2): SAVISQKPSRDICQRGTSLTIQCQVDSQVTMMFWYRQQPGQSLTLIATANQGSEATYESGFVIDKFPISRPNLTFSTLTVSNMSPEDSSIYLCSVRDSDLYGYTFGSGTRLTVV.

The rearrangement joins TRBV4-2 to TRBJ1-2, with 7 bases identical to TRBD1. This CDR3 is built from 15 residues. Germline trimming cut 4 bases from V and 5 bases from J; bases unmatched to any gene: 10. Germline V gene lookup returns CDR1 LGHNA and CDR2 YNFKEQ. The CDR3 DNA is TGTGCCAGCAGCCTCATGGGACAGTTGGGGTATGGCTACACCTTC. Translated, it gives CASSLMGQLGYGYTF.

V is TRBV9 and J is TRBJ1-1, with a weak D call TRBD1 (5 bases). CDR1 SGDLS and CDR2 YYNGEE come from the germline V gene. Trimming took 0 bases from V and 4 from J, leaving 7 bases between them. This CDR3 comprises 13 residues. The CDR3 DNA reads as TGTGCCAGCAGCGTAGACAGGTCCACTGAAGCTTTCTTT. Translating it yields CASSVDRSTEAFF.

CDR3 in amino acids: CASSGVGDLLQFF. In nucleotides, the CDR3 is TGTGCCAGCAGTGGGGTAGGGGACCTGTTGCAGTTCTTC. The genes are TRBV2 and TRBJ2-1, with D possibly called TRBD1 or TRBD2 (5 bases each). From germline, CDR1 is SNHLY and CDR2 FYNNEI. This CDR3 is built from 13 residues. Trimming shortened V by 4 bases and J by 12 bases, and 16 bases separated the two germline ends.

This sequence joins TRBV5-1 and TRBJ1-1, with D possibly TRBD1 on 5 matching bases. V was cut by 2 bases and J by 1 base, with 15 bases left in between. Germline V gives CDR1 SGHRS, CDR2 YFSETQ. The CDR3 is 16 amino acids. The CDR3 here is CASSFGFGGKNTEAFF. The CDR3 bases are TGCGCCAGCAGCTTCGGGTTTGGGGGGAAGAACACTGAAGCTTTCTTT.